This TCR beta chain was found in a study of Graves' ophthalmopathy and Graves' hyperthyroidism. About the research overall: Peripheral blood was collected at initial diagnosis, before any treatment.

Study-wide results and limits: The blood repertoire also included most expanded thyroid clonotypes above 0.001 frequency.

For repertoire sequencing, the TCR beta CDR3 regions were amplified from RNA transcripts. RT-PCR was first run with HTBI primers, then multiplex PCR in a second round. TCRdb itself ran the multiplex PCR reads through MiXCR, one entry per CDR3 protein. Among 650,000 to 900,000 distinct CDR3 sequences listed, roughly two fifths were seen once. Other autoimmune disease, uncontrolled infection, pregnancy and lactation led to exclusion. PBMCs were density-gradient isolated from roughly 9.6 ml fresh blood. Concerning this clonotype itself: The antigen is undetermined.

The CDR3 extends over 13 amino acids. Trimming cost V 3 bases and J 4 bases; bases outside gene matches: 6. Germline V lookup: CDR1 DFQATT, CDR2 SNEGSKA (reference sequence). The V call is TRBV20-1, the J call TRBJ2-7, with 7 nucleotides matching TRBD2. This receptor was taken from an adult man with Graves' ophthalmopathy. The sample comprised peripheral blood. The CDR3 sequence is CSASALAVYEQYF. In DNA, the CDR3 is TGCAGTGCTAGTGCTCTAGCGGTTTACGAGCAGTACTTC.